Listed below are T cell receptor beta chains from one sample, sequenced in a study of blood T cells in healthy people across ages. MiXCR was run by TCRdb on the 5' RACE reads, yielding one entry per CDR3 protein. The sample consists of some 1.5 million distinct CDR3 sequences, 28% of them appearing once. Sequenced input: blood. The receptors stem from a young woman in good health. Each CDR3 is given with its conserved first and last residue. The order of the fields is D gene, J gene, clone size, V gene, CDR3 DNA, CDR3 protein. The D gene is left open where the match is weak. Clone sizes are given selectively: once, few, many, or a class where the clone is expanded.

D: -
J: TRBJ2-3
size: few
V: TRBV7-2
DNA: TGTGCCAGCAGCTCTGAGCGAGCCCGACCCACAGATACGCAGTATTTT
CDR3: CASSSERARPTDTQYF

D: -
J: TRBJ2-7
size: many
V: TRBV12-3/TRBV12-4
DNA: TGTGCCAGCAACCGCTACGAGCAGTACTTC
CDR3: CASNRYEQYF

D: -
J: TRBJ2-3
size: -
V: TRBV9
DNA: TGTGCCGGCAGCGTCACTACCGGACTCCTTACATTGGATACGCAGTATTTT
CDR3: CAGSVTTGLLTLDTQYF

D: -
J: TRBJ2-1
size: once
V: TRBV12-5
DNA: TGTGCTAGTGGTTTACAAGGACGAAGCTCCTACAATGAGCAGTTCTTC
CDR3: CASGLQGRSSYNEQFF

D: -
J: TRBJ1-5
size: few
V: TRBV27
DNA: TGTGCCAGCAGTTTAGAGGGTTTGGGTCAGCCCCAGCATTTT
CDR3: CASSLEGLGQPQHF

D: -
J: TRBJ2-7
size: many
V: TRBV4-2
DNA: TGTGCCAGCAGCCCCCAGGTGGCAGACTACGAGCAGTACTTC
CDR3: CASSPQVADYEQYF

D: -
J: TRBJ2-4
size: few
V: TRBV6-6
DNA: TGTGCCAGCAGTTACTCGAAGGGGGGGCAAAACATTCAGTACTTC
CDR3: CASSYSKGGQNIQYF

D: -
J: TRBJ2-3
size: -
V: TRBV5-1
DNA: TGCGCCAGCATCAGTGCTAGCACAGATACGCAGTATTTT
CDR3: CASISASTDTQYF

D: TRBD2
J: TRBJ2-1
size: few
V: TRBV20-1
DNA: TGCAGTGCTAGACCCCGTAGCGGGAGCTCCTACAATGAGCAGTTCTTC
CDR3: CSARPRSGSSYNEQFF

D: TRBD2
J: TRBJ2-5
size: -
V: TRBV5-1
DNA: TGCGCCAGCAGCTTGGCACTAGCGGGAAAGGGATGGGAGACCCAGTACTTC
CDR3: CASSLALAGKGWETQYF

D: TRBD1
J: TRBJ1-4
size: few
V: TRBV7-6
DNA: TGTGCCAGCAGCCCTACGGGACAGGTTAATGAAAAACTGTTTTTT
CDR3: CASSPTGQVNEKLFF

D: -
J: TRBJ1-2
size: few
V: TRBV28
DNA: TGTGCCAGCAGTACCCGGGGTGGAATGGGGTATGGCTACACCTTC
CDR3: CASSTRGGMGYGYTF

D: -
J: TRBJ2-7
size: -
V: TRBV7-9
DNA: TGTGCCAGCAGCTTAGTGGGAGTCGTTTTCGACGAGCAGTACTTC
CDR3: CASSLVGVVFDEQYF

D: TRBD2
J: TRBJ2-7
size: few
V: TRBV20-1
DNA: TGCAGTGCTAGAGATGGGTCTAGCGGGGGCCGAGGCGAGCAGTACTTC
CDR3: CSARDGSSGGRGEQYF

D: -
J: TRBJ2-5
size: many
V: TRBV12-3/TRBV12-4
DNA: TGTGCCAGCAGTTTACAGCTCCCGGGGGAGGCCCAGTACTTC
CDR3: CASSLQLPGEAQYF

D: TRBD2
J: TRBJ2-1
size: few
V: TRBV15
DNA: TGTGCCACCAGCAGAGATCTAGGAGCGGGAGACAATGAGCAGTTCTTC
CDR3: CATSRDLGAGDNEQFF

D: TRBD1
J: TRBJ2-5
size: few
V: TRBV5-1
DNA: TGCGCCAGCAGCTTCAACGACCAGACAGGGATCCAGTACTTC
CDR3: CASSFNDQTGIQYF

D: -
J: TRBJ2-7
size: many
V: TRBV12-3/TRBV12-4
DNA: TGTGCCAGCAGTTTGTTCGGGGCTTACGAGCAGTACTTC
CDR3: CASSLFGAYEQYF

D: -
J: TRBJ1-2
size: many
V: TRBV6-1
DNA: TGTGCCAGCAGCGCGGGACCCTCTAACTATGGCTACACCTTC
CDR3: CASSAGPSNYGYTF

D: TRBD2
J: TRBJ2-1
size: few
V: TRBV10-3
DNA: TGTGCCATCTCCTGGACTAGCGGTGGAGGGAATGAGCAGTTCTTC
CDR3: CAISWTSGGGNEQFF

D: -
J: TRBJ1-6
size: few
V: TRBV5-1
DNA: TGCGCCAGCAGCCCGGGACACCTTATTTCACCCCTCCACTTT
CDR3: CASSPGHLISPLHF

D: -
J: TRBJ2-5
size: -
V: TRBV7-2
DNA: TGTGCCAGCAGCGCACAGTGGGGGGAGACCCAGTACTTC
CDR3: CASSAQWGETQYF

D: -
J: TRBJ2-1
size: -
V: TRBV9
DNA: TGTGCCAGCAGCGAGGAGCACAGGGATGAGCAGTTCTTC
CDR3: CASSEEHRDEQFF

D: -
J: TRBJ2-7
size: few
V: TRBV3-1
DNA: TGTGCCAGCCGGCTTAGGAAGGAAAGGTACGAGCAGTACTTC
CDR3: CASRLRKERYEQYF

D: TRBD1
J: TRBJ2-5
size: many
V: TRBV13
DNA: TGTGCCAGCAGTTTCGGACAGGGGGAACAGGAGACCCAGTACTTC
CDR3: CASSFGQGEQETQYF

D: TRBD2
J: TRBJ2-3
size: many
V: TRBV7-2
DNA: TGTGCCAGCAGCCCTCTTAGCGGGGCTACGGGGTATTTT
CDR3: CASSPLSGATGYF

D: TRBD2
J: TRBJ2-1
size: few
V: TRBV12-3/TRBV12-4
DNA: TGTGCCAGCAGTTCCTCGACTAGCGGGAACTTCAATGAGCAGTTCTTC
CDR3: CASSSSTSGNFNEQFF

D: TRBD2
J: TRBJ2-3
size: -
V: TRBV24-1
DNA: TGTGCCACCAGTGACCGGACTAGCGGGTACACAGATACACAGTATTTT
CDR3: CATSDRTSGYTDTQYF

D: TRBD2
J: TRBJ2-3
size: few
V: TRBV5-6
DNA: TGTGCCAGCAGCAGCCGAACAGCGGGGTTTCCCTGGGATACGCAGTATTTT
CDR3: CASSSRTAGFPWDTQYF

D: -
J: TRBJ2-4
size: many
V: TRBV12-3/TRBV12-4
DNA: TGTGCCAGCAGCCGGAGACTAGCCAAAAACATTCAGTACTTC
CDR3: CASSRRLAKNIQYF

D: -
J: TRBJ2-7
size: many
V: TRBV12-3/TRBV12-4
DNA: TGTGCCAGCAGTTGGGACCGGAGGGGTAGCGAGCAGTACTTC
CDR3: CASSWDRRGSEQYF

D: TRBD2
J: TRBJ2-6
size: few
V: TRBV20-1
DNA: TGCAGTGCTGCAACCGGGACTAGCGGCTCTGGGGCCAACGTCCTGACTTTC
CDR3: CSAATGTSGSGANVLTF

D: -
J: TRBJ2-1
size: few
V: TRBV7-8
DNA: TGTGCCAGCGGCTTAGGGCGAGGTGGGCTGAGTGAGCAGTTCTTC
CDR3: CASGLGRGGLSEQFF

D: TRBD1
J: TRBJ2-6
size: -
V: TRBV6-2/TRBV6-3
DNA: TGTGCCAGCAGTTGGACAGGGGGCGGAATAGTTGGGGCCAACGTCCTGACTTTC
CDR3: CASSWTGGGIVGANVLTF

D: -
J: TRBJ2-2
size: -
V: TRBV20-1
DNA: TGCAGTGCCCCAGCAATCGGACAGACAACCGGGGAGCTGTTTTTT
CDR3: CSAPAIGQTTGELFF

D: TRBD2
J: TRBJ2-1
size: -
V: TRBV20-1
DNA: TGCAGTGCTCTCCAGGGACTAGCGGGATACAATGAGCAGTTCTTC
CDR3: CSALQGLAGYNEQFF

D: TRBD2
J: TRBJ2-1
size: once
V: TRBV5-1
DNA: TGCGCCAGCAGCTTGGGCTGGTTAGCGGGAGCTAACAATGAGCAGTTCTTC
CDR3: CASSLGWLAGANNEQFF

D: -
J: TRBJ2-1
size: -
V: TRBV9
DNA: TGTGCCAGCAGCGGAGGGACCGGGGGGCCCCGGAACAATGAGCAGTTCTTC
CDR3: CASSGGTGGPRNNEQFF

D: -
J: TRBJ2-7
size: many
V: TRBV6-2/TRBV6-3
DNA: TGTGCCAGCAGCCTGGGACTGGGAGATTACGAGCAGTACTTC
CDR3: CASSLGLGDYEQYF

D: -
J: TRBJ2-5
size: few
V: TRBV6-6
DNA: TGTGCCAGCAGTTACCCATCTCAGGGAGGTGAGACCCAGTACTTC
CDR3: CASSYPSQGGETQYF